This is a list of T cell receptor beta chains from one sample in a study of blood T cell repertoires in COVID-19. This table comes from immunoSEQ multiplex PCR, and its TCRdb copy is limited to in-frame clones, with some not included. The table has tens of thousands of clones, roughly 78% seen once. The sample comprised peripheral blood. The receptor set was obtained from a human donor in a cohort sampled during active COVID-19. CDR3s include the opening cysteine and the closing phenylalanine or tryptophan. A D gene is named only where the DNA matches it firmly. Expanded clones are given a class, and other clones once, few, many or no size at all.

>TRBJ2-2|TRBV11-2|NA|TRBD2|18
CASSLVGTSGANTGELFF
TGTGCCAGCAGCTTAGTGGGGACTAGCGGGGCCAACACCGGGGAGCTGTTTTTT
>TRBJ2-7|TRBV19|NA|TRBD2|15
CASTPTSGSSYEQYF
TGTGCCAGTACGCCTACTAGCGGGAGCTCCTACGAGCAGTACTTC
>TRBJ2-5|TRBV7-6|NA|NA|17
CASSNTLGPPAGETQYF
TGTGCCAGCAGCAACACCCTAGGACCTCCGGCGGGGGAGACCCAGTACTTC
>TRBJ1-2|TRBV10-3|NA|NA|12
CAIRIQGGGYTF
TGTGCCATCAGAATACAGGGTGGTGGCTACACCTTC
>TRBJ2-3|TRBV18|NA|TRBD2|15
CASSPAGGGTDTQYF
TGTGCCAGCTCACCAGCGGGGGGTGGCACAGATACGCAGTATTTT
>TRBJ2-7|TRBV6-2/TRBV6-3|few|NA|15
CASSEKTAGNYEQYF
TGTGCCAGCAGCGAGAAGACAGCCGGCAATTACGAGCAGTACTTC
>TRBJ2-2|TRBV21-1|NA|NA|16
CASSRRTGVNTGELFF
TGTGCCAGCAGCAGAAGGACAGGGGTGAACACCGGGGAGCTGTTTTTT
>TRBJ1-2|TRBV28|NA|NA|13
CASSLTLNYGYTF
TGTGCCAGCAGCCTGACACTTAACTATGGCTACACCTTC
>TRBJ1-3|TRBV11-2|once|TRBD1|19
CASSLGAGRRGSPGNTIYF
TGTGCCAGCAGCTTAGGGGCGGGTCGCAGGGGGAGTCCTGGAAACACCATATATTTT
>TRBJ2-1|TRBV5-1|NA|TRBD2|15
CASRISSGDYNEQFF
TGCGCCAGCAGAATTTCTAGCGGGGATTACAATGAGCAGTTCTTC
>TRBJ2-1|TRBV9|NA|NA|13
CASSPPGPDEQFF
TGTGCCAGCAGCCCCCCTGGGCCTGATGAGCAGTTCTTC
>TRBJ2-7|TRBV10-3|NA|TRBD2|16
CAISEISGGTTYEQYF
TGTGCCATCAGTGAGATATCGGGGGGGACCACCTACGAGCAGTACTTC
>TRBJ2-5|TRBV29-1|NA|NA|16
CSVEVGAERPKETQYF
TGCAGCGTTGAAGTGGGAGCAGAGAGACCTAAAGAGACCCAGTACTTC
>TRBJ1-4|TRBV9|NA|NA|13
CASQGGRNEKLFF
TGTGCCAGCCAAGGCGGTAGGAATGAAAAACTGTTTTTT
>TRBJ2-4|TRBV27|NA|NA|15
CASSLSIGGRDIQYF
TGTGCCAGCAGCCTGAGCATCGGGGGGCGAGACATTCAGTACTTC
>TRBJ2-2|TRBV6-5|NA|NA|14
CASSYPANTGELFF
TGTGCCAGCAGTTACCCTGCGAACACCGGGGAGCTGTTTTTT
>TRBJ1-2|TRBV7-2|NA|TRBD1|15
CASSIQGAPGYGYTF
TGTGCCAGCAGCATACAGGGGGCGCCCGGCTATGGCTACACCTTC
>TRBJ2-5|TRBV4-2|NA|NA|15
CASSQDLSSPETQYF
TGTGCCAGCAGCCAAGATCTTAGCTCTCCCGAGACCCAGTACTTC
>TRBJ1-3|TRBV28|once|TRBD1|14
CASSLLRQGASIYF
TGTGCCAGCAGTTTACTCAGGCAGGGGGCGTCCATATATTTT
>TRBJ2-2|TRBV11-3|many|NA|14
CASSPSVNTGELFF
TGTGCCAGCAGCCCCTCGGTTAACACCGGGGAGCTGTTTTTT
>TRBJ2-7|TRBV7-2|few|TRBD2|15
CASSSSGGAVYEQYF
TGTGCCAGCAGCAGTAGCGGGGGGGCCGTTTACGAGCAGTACTTC
>TRBJ1-3|TRBV18|NA|NA|14
CASSVDRAGNTIYF
TGTGCCAGCTCAGTCGACAGAGCTGGAAACACCATATATTTT
>TRBJ1-2|TRBV5-6|NA|NA|14
CASSLGELNYGYTF
TGTGCCAGCAGCTTGGGGGAGCTCAACTATGGCTACACCTTC
>TRBJ1-5|TRBV5-6|NA|NA|14
CASSPAGANQPQHF
TGTGCCAGCAGCCCAGCAGGGGCCAATCAGCCCCAGCATTTT
>TRBJ2-7|TRBV9|once|NA|15
CASSVGPGESYEQYF
TGTGCCAGCAGCGTAGGACCCGGGGAGTCCTACGAGCAGTACTTC